One and the same sample provided the 27 T cell receptor beta chains below, sequenced in a study of CD8+CD57+ T cells in acquired aplastic anemia. The template for TCR beta VDJ and CDR3 sequence profiling was genomic DNA. Via MiXCR, TCRdb re-called the reads, giving one row per CDR3 protein. The repertoire has 80,000 or so distinct CDR3 sequences, about 45% of them found once; the top ten carry 60% to 75%. The sample consisted of sorted CD4+, CD8+, or CD8+CD57+ T cells (not recorded which) from PBMCs. These receptors came from a human donor in good health, serving as a control.

This clonotype was seen ten or more times. The V and J genes are TRBV11-2 and TRBJ2-7; tentative D call: TRBD2 (7 bases). Germline CDR1 is SGHAT and CDR2 is FQNNGV. This CDR3 has 19 residues. Trimming pared 0 bases from V and 4 bases from J, leaving 25 bases between. The CDR3 spells CASSLDGGGRSIYFYEQYF. The CDR3 DNA sequence: TGTGCCAGCAGCTTAGATGGGGGCGGGAGATCCATTTACTTTTACGAGCAGTACTTC. The full variable domain, its missing parts supplied by reference TRBV11-2 and TRBJ2-7, is EAGVAQSPRYKIIEKRQSVAFWCNPISGHATLYWYQQILGQGPKLLIQFQNNGVVDDSQLPKDRFSAERLKGVDSTLKIQPAKLEDSAVYLCASSLDGGGRSIYFYEQYFGPGTRLTVT.

The chain combines TRBV20-1 with TRBJ1-1; 8 positions match TRBD1. The V segment lost 4 bases and the J segment 1 base; nucleotides outside the gene matches: 5. The CDR3 extends over 14 amino acids. Germline values: CDR1 DFQATT, CDR2 SNEGSKA (reference sequence). The chain's CDR3 is CSATRQGQNTEAFF. CDR3 DNA sequence: TGCAGTGCTACCAGACAGGGGCAGAACACTGAAGCTTTCTTT.

The gene calls are TRBV2 and TRBJ2-7; tentative D call: TRBD2 (5 bases). Germline CDR1 and CDR2: SNHLY and FYNNEI. CDR3 size: 15 residues. V shed 6 bases and J shed 3 bases, with 18 bases lying between them. This chain's CDR3 is CASSLGGVASYEQYF. In nucleotides, the CDR3 is TGTGCCAGCAGCCTAGGAGGAGTAGCTAGCTACGAGCAGTACTTC.

This clonotype has just one count. J is TRBJ1-2 and V is TRBV6-4, with a possible D match to TRBD1 (5 bases). The germline V and J ends were trimmed by 4 bases and 5 bases, with 11 bases remaining between them. This CDR3 comprises 13 residues. The V gene's germline CDR1 is MRHNA and CDR2 SNTAGT. The CDR3 bases are TGTGCCAGCAGTGTGGGACCCCAATATGGCTACACCTTC. Amino acids: CASSVGPQYGYTF.

This clonotype was counted between two and nine times. The V gene is TRBV27, the J gene TRBJ2-7, with D possibly matching TRBD1 (5 bases). Deletions cut 6 bases from V and 5 bases from J, with 14 bases between. The CDR3 extends over 13 amino acids. CDR1 is MNHEY, CDR2 SMNVEV, per germline (reference sequence). CDR3 DNA: TGTGCCAGCAGCGCACCCCTCAGGGACGAGCAGTACTTC. Protein: CASSAPLRDEQYF.

This sequence joins TRBV25-1 and TRBJ1-5, with 7 positions matching TRBD1. The germline V gene has CDR1 MGHDK and CDR2 SYGVNS. The CDR3 contains 14 residues. J gave up 6 bases and V 6 bases, and 8 bases lay outside the gene matches. The CDR3 DNA reads as TGTGCCAGCAGGTATACAGGGGACAGTCAGCCCCAGCATTTT. Translating gives CASRYTGDSQPQHF.

V usage is TRBV29-1 and J usage is TRBJ1-1; 7 bases fit TRBD1. The J segment lost 4 bases and the V segment lost 6 bases, leaving 8 bases of the junction unmatched. Germline loops: CDR1 SQVTM, CDR2 ANQGSEA. CDR3 size: 13 residues. The CDR3 reads CSVVGGVGTEAFF. The CDR3 region has the DNA TGCAGCGTAGTAGGGGGCGTGGGCACTGAAGCTTTCTTT.

The rearrangement links TRBV19 to TRBJ2-1; D gene uncertain. This CDR3 contains 15 residues. Germline assignment: CDR1 LNHDA and CDR2 SQIVND (reference sequence). Trimming removed 2 bases from V and 6 bases from J, with 14 bases in between. Here the CDR3 reads CASSIPPPGVNEQFF. The CDR3, as DNA: TGTGCCAGTAGTATACCCCCCCCCGGAGTCAATGAGCAGTTCTTC. The full variable domain, rest sourced from reference TRBV19 and TRBJ2-1, is DGGITQSPKYLFRKEGQNVTLSCEQNLNHDAMYWYRQDPGQGLRLIYYSQIVNDFQKGDIAEGYSVSREKKESFPLTVTSAQKNPTAFYLCASSIPPPGVNEQFFGPGTRLTVL.

The rearrangement joins TRBV7-2 to TRBJ2-5; no clear D. The CDR3 sequence is 12 residues long. Trimming removed 5 bases from V and 4 bases from J, with 8 bases in between. The germline V gene has CDR1 SGHTA and CDR2 FQGNSA. The CDR3 sequence is CASSPLRETQYF. The CDR3 DNA reads as TGTGCCAGCAGCCCCCTGCGAGAGACCCAGTACTTC.

The chain joins TRBV29-1 to TRBJ1-4; D not certain. V was shortened by 7 bases and J by 6 bases, with 15 bases between the two germline ends. This CDR3 region has 13 residues. The germline CDR1 and CDR2 sequences are SQVTM and ANQGSEA. CDR3 amino acids: CSAADGRDEKLFF. The DNA of the CDR3 is TGCAGCGCAGCGGACGGGAGGGATGAAAAACTGTTTTTT. Looking up the rest from reference TRBV29-1 and TRBJ1-4 gives the full variable domain: SAVISQKPSRDICQRGTSLTIQCQVDSQVTMMFWYRQQPGQSLTLIATANQGSEATYESGFVIDKFPISRPNLTFSTLTVSNMSPEDSSIYLCSAADGRDEKLFFGSGTQLSVL.

This clonotype was recorded many times. The CDR3 bases are TGTGCCAGCAGCTTAGCGGCCAGCGACACTGAAGCTTTCTTT. This sequence encodes CASSLAASDTEAFF. This chain connects TRBV13 to TRBJ1-1; D gene uncertain. V gave up 1 base and J gave up 3 bases, with 9 bases separating them. The CDR3 has 14 amino acids. Germline V gives CDR1 PRHDT, CDR2 FYEKMQ (reference sequence).

In this sample, this clonotype turned up many times. The V and J genes are TRBV24-1 and TRBJ1-5, with 9 bases that match TRBD1. With 4 bases clipped from V and 5 bases from J, the junction kept 5 bases outside the gene matches. Germline CDR1 KGHDR, CDR2 SFDVKD. There are 15 residues in the CDR3. The chain's CDR3 is CATSDSQGADQPQHF. CDR3 nucleotide sequence: TGTGCCACCAGTGACTCACAGGGGGCAGATCAGCCCCAGCATTTT.

This clonotype was seen at least ten times. The rearrangement joins TRBV29-1 to TRBJ1-5; D unresolved. The germline V gene encodes CDR1 SQVTM and CDR2 ANQGSEA. V dropped 6 bases and J dropped 0 bases, with 12 bases sitting between them. CDR3 size: 14 residues. The CDR3 here is CSVLTRDSNQPQHF. CDR3 nucleotide sequence: TGCAGCGTGCTGACAAGGGATAGCAATCAGCCCCAGCATTTT.

This clonotype appeared a few times. The chain uses TRBV9 and TRBJ1-4, with D possibly matching TRBD1 (5 bases). Germline CDR1 and CDR2: SGDLS and YYNGEE. CDR3 length: 15 amino acids. V was cut by 3 bases and J by 2 bases, with 11 bases left in between. DNA of the CDR3: TGTGCCAGCAGCGACGTCCAGGGTACTAATGAAAAACTGTTTTTT. It encodes CASSDVQGTNEKLFF.

This chain links TRBV7-9 with TRBJ2-2; D unresolved. The germline CDR1 and CDR2 sequences are SEHNR and FQNEAQ (reference sequence). V was trimmed by 7 bases and J by 3 bases, leaving 9 bases between them. The CDR3 runs 13 residues. For the CDR3, the DNA is TGTGCCAGCATACCTGGAGACACCGGGGAGCTGTTTTTT. It is translated as CASIPGDTGELFF.

The chain links TRBV20-1 to TRBJ2-7; TRBD2 matches 12 bases. This CDR3 contains 13 residues. Germline loops: CDR1 DFQATT, CDR2 SNEGSKA (reference sequence). The CDR3, as DNA: TGCTCCTATAGACTAGCGGGGGCCTACGAGCAGTACTTC. Translating it yields CSYRLAGAYEQYF.

Written as DNA, the CDR3 is TGTGCCAGCAGCTTGAACGGGTTTAGTGCTGAAGCTTTCTTT. Amino acids: CASSLNGFSAEAFF. The chain uses TRBV13 and TRBJ1-1, with D unclear. V gave up 3 bases and J gave up 6 bases, with 14 bases separating them. This CDR3 has 14 residues. CDR1 and CDR2 (germline): PRHDT, FYEKMQ (reference sequence).

This clonotype has ten or more counts. The V and J genes are TRBV2 and TRBJ2-1; the D gene could be TRBD1 or TRBD2 (5 bases each). Germline loops: CDR1 SNHLY, CDR2 FYNNEI. The CDR3 is 14 amino acids. Trimming removed 8 bases at V and 5 bases at J, with 16 bases between. As DNA, the CDR3 is TGTGCCAGCCTGGTCCGGGACCAAAACAATGAGCAGTTCTTC. Translating it yields CASLVRDQNNEQFF.

Only a few counts were recorded for this clonotype. The V gene is TRBV5-1, the J gene TRBJ1-1, with D unresolved. Germline V gene sequence: CDR1 SGHRS, CDR2 YFSETQ. The CDR3 sequence is 12 residues long. V lost 0 bases, J lost 7 bases, and 7 bases lay in between. In DNA form, the CDR3 reads TGCGCCAGCAGCTTGGCCGAGAATGAAGCTTTCTTT. Amino acids: CASSLAENEAFF. The full variable domain, rest sourced from reference TRBV5-1 and TRBJ1-1, is KAGVTQTPRYLIKTRGQQVTLSCSPISGHRSVSWYQQTPGQGLQFLFEYFSETQRNKGNFPGRFSGRQFSNSRSEMNVSTLELGDSALYLCASSLAENEAFFGQGTRLTVV.

This clonotype showed up just once. A much larger clonotype is one base distant, so this may be a read error. The chain couples TRBV12-3 or TRBV12-4 to TRBJ2-7, with a tentative D call TRBD2 (6 bases). This CDR3 has 14 residues. The V end was cut by 5 bases, the J end by 7 bases, with 18 bases between. The CDR3 DNA reads as TGTGCCAGCAGTACAACGGGAGCCTACAATGAGCAGTACTTC. Translation: CASSTTGAYNEQYF.

The sample holds a few counts of this clonotype. The chain uses TRBV2 and TRBJ2-4, with D uncertain. CDR1 and CDR2 (germline): SNHLY, FYNNEI. The CDR3 extends over 15 amino acids. Trimming removed 6 bases from V and 1 base from J, with 13 bases in between. The CDR3 DNA reads TGTGCCAGCAGGGCCCCCGGTCAGGCCAAAAACATTCAGTACTTC. Residues: CASRAPGQAKNIQYF.

The V call is TRBV27, the J call TRBJ2-7; 8 positions agree with TRBD2. Per germline, CDR1 MNHEY and CDR2 SMNVEV (reference sequence). The CDR3 consists of 14 residues. The V and J ends lost 4 bases and 7 bases, in that order; junction bases with no gene match: 9. The CDR3 here is CASSSVGGAHEQYF. The CDR3 DNA reads as TGTGCCAGCAGTTCAGTCGGGGGGGCGCATGAGCAGTACTTC.

This clonotype has ten or more counts. Here the CDR3 reads CASSDGLAADTQYF. In DNA form, the CDR3 reads TGTGCCAGCAGCGACGGACTAGCAGCAGATACGCAGTATTTT. This sequence joins TRBV9 and TRBJ2-3; 8 bases are shared with TRBD2. V dropped 3 bases and J dropped 4; count of bases not matched to a gene: 4. Germline CDR1 and CDR2: SGDLS and YYNGEE. This CDR3 spans 14 amino acids. Combining the CDR3 with reference TRBV9 and TRBJ2-3 gives the whole variable domain DSGVTQTPKHLITATGQRVTLRCSPRSGDLSVYWYQQSLDQGLQFLIQYYNGEERAKGNILERFSAQQFPDLHSELNLSSLELGDSALYFCASSDGLAADTQYFGPGTRLTVL.

Turning to this clonotype: One end of the junction fails to match germline, which may point to a read error. The chain employs TRBV10-3 and TRBJ1-1; D is perhaps TRBD1 (6 bases). This CDR3 has 13 residues. In germline, CDR1 is ENHRY, CDR2 SYGVKD. CDR3: CAIGQGSRTEASF. In nucleotides, the CDR3 is TGTGCCATCGGTCAGGGGTCGAGAACTGAAGCCTCCTTT.

This clonotype has a handful of counts. The rearrangement links TRBV9 to TRBJ2-1, with D tentatively TRBD1 (6 bases). The V end was cut by 6 bases, the J end by 7 bases, with 14 bases between. The germline gives CDR1 SGDLS, CDR2 YYNGEE. This CDR3 region has 13 residues. This CDR3 is CASNPTGTNEQFF. As DNA, the CDR3 is TGTGCCAGCAATCCTACGGGGACAAATGAGCAGTTCTTC.

This clonotype was recorded a few times. The chain combines TRBV27 with TRBJ2-7; D gene ambiguous. The CDR3 extends over 14 amino acids. Germline loops: CDR1 MNHEY, CDR2 SMNVEV (reference sequence). V lost 3 bases, J lost 4 bases, and 13 bases lay in between. CDR3 loop: CASSFSGRGYEQYF. Written as DNA, the CDR3 is TGTGCCAGCAGTTTTTCTGGGCGTGGGTACGAGCAGTACTTC.

This clonotype came up many times. The chain employs TRBV7-9 and TRBJ2-7; 8 bases match TRBD2. V was clipped by 4 bases and J by 1 base; unmatched bases: 9. CDR1 is SEHNR, CDR2 FQNEAQ, per germline (reference sequence). The CDR3 has 16 residues. The CDR3 is CASSSSGGDPSYEQYF. CDR3 DNA sequence: TGTGCCAGCAGCTCCTCCGGGGGGGACCCTTCCTACGAGCAGTACTTC.